This TCR beta chain was captured in a study of CD8+ T cells in alopecia areata (dated 2018 in TCRdb). For context, the study as a whole: Treated patients were enrolled in an open-label pilot trial of oral tofacitinib at 5 to 10 mg twice daily for moderate-to-severe alopecia areata. Tofacitinib was administered for 6 to 18 months, and 6 months of follow-up off drug were then conducted to assess delayed response and recurrence. The SALT score, which quantifies the percentage of affected scalp surface area, was used to measure disease severity in treated patients. High-throughput TCRbeta sequencing was used to examine T cell clonal expansion in alopecia areata in both the C3H/HeJ mouse model and human patients. In humans, TCRbeta sequencing was performed on scalp tissue and on sorted CD4+ and CD8+ peripheral blood T cells from healthy controls and from patients with patchy or totalis/universalis alopecia areata. Biopsies were taken from tofacitinib-treated patients at baseline and at 4 and 24 weeks of treatment, and a later scalp biopsy was taken in several of the tofacitinib-treated patients. Scalp clonality was compared among normal scalp (n=4), patchy alopecia areata scalp (n=8), and alopecia totalis/universalis scalp (n=8). RNA was obtained with the PAXgene miRNA kit for fixed scalp, the miRNeasy kit for PBMCs, and the RNeasy kit for mouse skin. TCRbeta CDR3 regions were amplified by immunoSEQ multiplex PCR using 35 Vbeta forward and 13 Jbeta reverse primers.

Per the publication, the time point label means: more than 3 weeks on oral tofacitinib. The intended sense of this specimen's treatment or condition label: oral pan-JAK inhibitor, 5-10 mg twice daily. Lesional scalp punch biopsies and peripheral blood were obtained from alopecia areata patients. PBMCs were isolated by density centrifugation and stained for CD3, CD4 and CD8, after which CD4+ and CD8+ T cells were sorted on a FACSAria. The study at large found these results: Compared with mice, TCR sequences shared between patients were less clear, possibly partly because of HLA diversity across the patient population. Lesional scalp, especially in alopecia totalis/universalis, showed higher clonality and more expanded CD8+ clones than normal scalp, suggesting antigenic drive. Scalp clonality and the number of expanded CD8+ clones among the top 100 scalp clones were significantly decreased by tofacitinib. Unlike mouse skin, which is dominated by gammadelta T cells, normal human skin has resident alphabeta T cells that are also sequenced, and this complicates analysis of the scalp TCR repertoire. The treated cohort was small, with a single nonresponder, so links between baseline CD8+ expansion and response need larger studies. Many expanded lesional clones persisted in scalp and blood during tofacitinib treatment, which may partly explain relapse after stopping treatment.

On this clone itself: This receptor's antigen is unknown. Base-call qualities are not available, and no considerably larger clone is one nucleotide away.

To prepare the library, the immunoSEQ multiplex PCR assay was applied. RNA was extracted from all samples and reverse transcribed into cDNA as template for TCR sequencing. SuperScript III was used for first-strand cDNA synthesis, primed with a 2:1 mix of oligo-dT and random hexamers. A synthetic immune receptor repertoire was used to assess amplification bias, and residual bias was removed computationally. Turning to the authors' computational methods: Raw reads were preprocessed to remove errors, and CDR3 was defined by IMGT conventions from the conserved cysteine to phenylalanine. Clonality was computed as 1 minus the Shannon entropy, with the entropy normalized by log2 of the number of productive unique TCRs. Whether scalp clones were CD4 or CD8 was inferred by matching scalp TCRbeta sequences against CD4 and CD8 repertoires sorted from blood. Drawn from immuneACCESS, this table holds only the in-frame rearrangements with V and J called that TCRdb kept. Clones are partly lost; checked studies trace under half to an unresolved V gene and leave the rest unexplained. For V, J and clone size, that table is used; D and trimming come from the DNA. The sample has 100,000 to 150,000 clones on record, 60% to 65% of them singletons. The top ten clones comprise 5.7% of the sample.

Trimming removed 5 bases from V and 1 base from J; the gene matches leave 6 bases unexplained. For CDR1 and CDR2, the germline V gene lists SGHTA and FQGNSA. There are 16 amino acids in the CDR3, from cysteine to phenylalanine inclusive. Only the CDR3 part of the read is kept: 48 bases, read in frame from the first base. Specimen: CD4+ T cells sorted from blood, collected at week 4, from a patient treated with tofacitinib. The TCR sequence derives from a human donor with alopecia areata. The chain links TRBV7-2 with TRBJ2-2, with TRBD1 matching 8 junction bases. The bases are TGTGCCAGCAGCCAGCGACAGGGGATGAACACCGGGGAGCTGTTTTTT. Its protein is CASSQRQGMNTGELFF.